This T cell receptor beta chain was documented in a study of blood T cell repertoires in COVID-19. In the study overall: T cells, B-cell-depleted T cells, or PBMCs provided the cDNA or gDNA that served as material.

Study processing details: Nucleated cell counts were estimated from reference gene primer amplification. Here immunoSEQ multiplex PCR was the method, and the copy in TCRdb shows in-frame clones only, minus some. The DNA was the basis for D and trimming; V, J and clone size are from that table. Counted here are a few hundred thousand clones, over 70% occurring once; the ten biggest clones make up less than 3.5%. Looked up from germline, CDR1 is SEHNR and CDR2 is FQNEAQ (reference sequence). V trimming: 5 bases; J trimming: 0 bases; junction bases outside the gene matches: 7. The CDR3 length is 15 residues.

The specimen sequenced was peripheral blood. The gene calls are TRBV7-9 and TRBJ2-7; TRBD1 aligns across 7 bases. This clonotype originated in a man in his forties or fifties with active or convalescent COVID-19. The CDR3 is CASSQHRDSSYEQYF. The CDR3 coding sequence is TGTGCCAGCAGCCAACATAGGGACAGCTCCTACGAGCAGTACTTC.